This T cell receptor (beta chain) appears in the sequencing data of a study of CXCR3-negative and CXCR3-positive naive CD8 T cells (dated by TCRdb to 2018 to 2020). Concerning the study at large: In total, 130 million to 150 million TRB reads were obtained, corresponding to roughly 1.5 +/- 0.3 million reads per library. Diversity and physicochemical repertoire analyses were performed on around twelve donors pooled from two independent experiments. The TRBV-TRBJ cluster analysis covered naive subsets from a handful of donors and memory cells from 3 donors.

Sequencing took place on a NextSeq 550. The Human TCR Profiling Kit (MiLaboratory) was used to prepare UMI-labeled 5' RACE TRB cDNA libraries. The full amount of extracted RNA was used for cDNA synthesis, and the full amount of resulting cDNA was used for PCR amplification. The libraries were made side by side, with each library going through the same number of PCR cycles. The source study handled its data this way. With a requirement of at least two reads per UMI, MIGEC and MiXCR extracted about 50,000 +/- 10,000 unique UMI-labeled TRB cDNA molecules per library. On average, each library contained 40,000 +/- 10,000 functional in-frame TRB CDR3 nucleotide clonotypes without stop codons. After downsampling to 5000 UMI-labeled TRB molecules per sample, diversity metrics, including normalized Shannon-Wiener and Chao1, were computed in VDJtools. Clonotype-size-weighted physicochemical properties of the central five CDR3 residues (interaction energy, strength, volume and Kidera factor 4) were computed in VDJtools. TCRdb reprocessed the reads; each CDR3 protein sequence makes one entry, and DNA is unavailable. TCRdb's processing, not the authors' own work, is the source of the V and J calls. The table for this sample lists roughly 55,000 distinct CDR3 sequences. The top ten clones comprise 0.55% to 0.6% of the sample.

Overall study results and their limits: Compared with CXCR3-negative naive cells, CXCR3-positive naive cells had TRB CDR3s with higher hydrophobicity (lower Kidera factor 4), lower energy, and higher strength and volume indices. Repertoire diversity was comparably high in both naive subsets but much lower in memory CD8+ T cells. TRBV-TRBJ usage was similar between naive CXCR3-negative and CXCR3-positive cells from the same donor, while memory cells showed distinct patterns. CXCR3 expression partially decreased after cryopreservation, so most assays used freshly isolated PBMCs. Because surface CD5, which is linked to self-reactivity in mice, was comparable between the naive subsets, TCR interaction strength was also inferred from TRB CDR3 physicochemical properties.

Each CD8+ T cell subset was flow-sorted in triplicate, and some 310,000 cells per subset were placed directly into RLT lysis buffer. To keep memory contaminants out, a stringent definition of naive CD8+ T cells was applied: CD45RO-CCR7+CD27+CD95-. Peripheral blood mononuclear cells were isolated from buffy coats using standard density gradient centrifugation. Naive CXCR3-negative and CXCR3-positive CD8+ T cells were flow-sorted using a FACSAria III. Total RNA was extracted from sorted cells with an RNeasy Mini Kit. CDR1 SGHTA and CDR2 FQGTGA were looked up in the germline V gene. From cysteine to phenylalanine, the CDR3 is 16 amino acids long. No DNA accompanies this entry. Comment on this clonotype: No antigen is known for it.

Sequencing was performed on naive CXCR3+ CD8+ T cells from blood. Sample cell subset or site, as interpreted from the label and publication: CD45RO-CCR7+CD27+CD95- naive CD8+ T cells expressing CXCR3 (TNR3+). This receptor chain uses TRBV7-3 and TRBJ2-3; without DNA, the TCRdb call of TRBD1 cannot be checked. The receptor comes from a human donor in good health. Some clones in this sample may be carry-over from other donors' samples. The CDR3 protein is CASSHTPDRDADTQYF.